Shown below are 7 T cell receptor beta chains from a single sample sequenced in a study of radiotherapy plus CTLA-4 blockade in lung cancer. Data came from immunoSEQ multiplex PCR; TCRdb stores just in-frame clones and leaves some out. The sample includes about 99,000 clones, approximately 86% of them seen just once. Material: peripheral blood, obtained from a patient treated with radiotherapy plus ipilimumab. The receptor source for this set is a human donor with non-small cell lung cancer that progressed on radiotherapy plus ipilimumab.

The rearrangement uses TRBV9 and TRBJ2-3; no clear D. Germline loops: CDR1 SGDLS, CDR2 YYNGEE. V was shortened by 2 bases and J by 2 bases, with 9 bases between the two germline ends. CDR3 length: 14 amino acids. The CDR3 loop reads CASSVQWITDTQYF. The CDR3 DNA is TGTGCCAGCAGCGTTCAATGGATCACAGATACGCAGTATTTT.

The genes are TRBV6-1 and TRBJ2-7; no clear D. CDR1 is MNHNS and CDR2 is SASEGT in the germline V gene. Trimming left V 4 bases short and J 1 base short, with 2 bases between. There are 11 residues in the CDR3. CDR3 sequence reads: CASSVSYEQYF. CDR3 in DNA: TGTGCCAGCAGTGTGTCCTACGAGCAGTACTTC.

The chain carries TRBV28 and TRBJ1-1; the match to TRBD1 covers 12 bases. The V gene's germline CDR1 is MDHEN and CDR2 SYDVKM. The CDR3 spans 19 residues. Unmatched junction bases numbered 14, after V lost 3 bases and J lost 3 bases. The CDR3 loop is CASSLWSRDRGRGYTEAFF. The CDR3 DNA sequence: TGTGCCAGCAGTTTGTGGTCCCGGGACAGGGGGCGAGGGTACACTGAAGCTTTCTTT. The full variable domain, in which reference TRBV28 and TRBJ1-1 provide the parts outside the CDR3, is DVKVTQSSRYLVKRTGEKVFLECVQDMDHENMFWYRQDPGLGLRLIYFSYDVKMKEKGDIPEGYSVSREKKERFSLILESASTNQTSMYLCASSLWSRDRGRGYTEAFFGQGTRLTVV.

The chain employs TRBV11-3 and TRBJ2-3, with a tentative D call TRBD1 (6 bases). The CDR3 sequence is 14 residues long. The V end lost 5 bases, the J end lost 4 bases, and 13 bases lay between the germline ends. In germline, CDR1 is SGHNT, CDR2 YENEEA. The CDR3 here is CASSTGHGADTQYF. CDR3 sequence (DNA): TGTGCCAGCAGCACAGGGCACGGGGCAGATACGCAGTATTTT.

This sequence joins TRBV15 and TRBJ2-7; D is possibly TRBD1 (6 bases). The germline V gene has CDR1 LNHNV and CDR2 YYDKDF (reference sequence). The CDR3 is 16 residues long. The ends were cut back, 5 bases at V and 1 base at J, with 18 bases in the middle. The chain's CDR3 is CATSRYKTGLSYEQYF. The CDR3 nucleotides read TGTGCCACCAGCCGCTATAAGACAGGTCTTTCCTACGAGCAGTACTTC.

The chain combines TRBV6-6 with TRBJ2-5; maybe TRBD2 (6 bases). Judging by the DNA end, TRBJ2-7 fits better; the J call may be wrong. The germline CDR1 and CDR2 sequences are MNHNY and SVGAGI (reference sequence). This CDR3 has 13 residues. This CDR3 is CASSYEGRNEQYF. The CDR3 DNA sequence: TGTGCCAGCAGTTACGAGGGGAGGAACGAGCAGTACTTC.

The J gene is TRBJ2-7, the V gene TRBV30; 9 bases align to TRBD1. CDR1 and CDR2 (germline): GTSNPN, SVGIG (reference sequence). The V and J ends lost 6 bases and 3 bases, in that order; junction bases with no gene match: 6. The CDR3 consists of 13 residues. The chain's CDR3 is CACRGQGIYEQYF. As DNA, the CDR3 is TGTGCCTGCCGAGGACAGGGGATCTACGAGCAGTACTTC.